This TCR beta chain was recorded in a study of blood T cell repertoires in COVID-19. Study in general: Samples representing acute and convalescent COVID-19 were sourced from the United States, Italy and Spain. T cells, B-cell-depleted T cells, or PBMCs provided the cDNA or gDNA that served as material.

Original processing methods: By means of reference gene primer amplification, nucleated cell counts were estimated. Here immunoSEQ multiplex PCR was the method, and the copy in TCRdb shows in-frame clones only, minus some. V, J and clone size derive from that table, while D and trimming were established from the DNA sequence. This sample carries over 300,000 clones, around 91% of them seen once, and the ten largest clones take about 7%. Trimming took 3 bases from V and 10 from J, leaving 18 bases between them. Germline assignment: CDR1 DFQATT and CDR2 SNEGSKA (reference sequence). The CDR3 has 14 amino acids.

The chain joins TRBV20-1 to TRBJ1-4; D may be TRBD1 (5 bases). This TCR was recovered from a man aged 18 to 35 with active or convalescent COVID-19. The sequenced material came from peripheral blood. The CDR3 reads CSASSGRALGKLFF. The CDR3 DNA is TGCAGTGCTAGTTCAGGCAGGGCCTTAGGAAAACTGTTTTTT.